These 13 T cell receptor beta chains share one sample of origin, sequenced in a study of monozygotic twins with inflammatory bowel disease. TCRdb reprocessed the 5' RACE reads; each CDR3 protein has one entry and no DNA is given. The record lists 200,000 to 250,000 distinct CDR3 sequences, of which the ten most abundant hold 7.7%. The sample comprised blood. Receptor source: a human donor with ulcerative colitis or Crohn's disease, or a healthy co-twin of an affected twin (not recorded which).

The rearrangement links TRBV7-2 to TRBJ2-3; as DNA is missing, the TRBD1 call by TCRdb cannot be tested. The CDR3 sequence is 17 residues long. The germline V gene has CDR1 SGHTA and CDR2 FQGNSA. The CDR3 spells CASSLGQRGGYTDTQYF.

This rearrangement joins TRBV7-2 to TRBJ1-2. This CDR3 comprises 14 residues. Germline CDR1 reads SGHTA; CDR2 reads FQGNSA. The CDR3 loop is CASSLARLNYGYTF.

The chain joins TRBV5-1 to TRBJ1-1; no DNA is available, so the TRBD1 call from TCRdb remains unchecked. This CDR3 comprises 15 residues. CDR1 SGHRS and CDR2 YFSETQ come from the germline V gene. The CDR3: CASHKDRDANTEAFF.

The rearrangement joins TRBV30 to TRBJ1-1. Germline V gene lookup returns CDR1 GTSNPN and CDR2 SVGIG (reference sequence). The CDR3 has 13 amino acids. This chain's CDR3 is CAWSGQSNTEAFF.

The rearrangement uses TRBV7-9 and TRBJ2-4. The germline gives CDR1 SEHNR, CDR2 FQNEAQ (reference sequence). CDR3 size: 11 residues. CDR3 protein: CASSLANIQYF.

This chain uses TRBV5-1 with TRBJ2-7; the TRBD1 assignment by TCRdb is unverifiable without DNA. The CDR3 covers 13 residues. The germline gives CDR1 SGHRS, CDR2 YFSETQ. This chain's CDR3 is CASSRGQSYEQYF.

This chain connects TRBV7-6 to TRBJ1-2; absent DNA, TCRdb's TRBD1 call cannot be checked. The CDR3 has 16 residues. Germline assignment: CDR1 SGHVS and CDR2 FNYEAQ. The CDR3 loop reads CASSARPGEGYYGYTF.

This chain connects TRBV12-3 or TRBV12-4 to TRBJ2-7; the TCRdb D gene call, TRBD1, has no DNA to confirm it. CDR3 length: 14 amino acids. CDR3 amino acids: CASRAGDYSYEQYF.

The V gene is TRBV11-2, the J gene TRBJ2-7. This CDR3 has 14 amino acids. Germline CDR1 reads SGHAT; CDR2 reads FQNNGV. CDR3: CASSFRVLSYEQYF.

The V and J genes are TRBV10-2 and TRBJ2-7; the TRBD1 assignment by TCRdb is unverifiable without DNA. The CDR3 has 15 amino acids. Germline V gene data show CDR1 as WSHSY and CDR2 as SAAADI. The CDR3 spells CASSELRDRDYEQYF.

The rearrangement links TRBV20-1 to TRBJ1-1; as DNA is missing, the TRBD1 call by TCRdb cannot be tested. Germline V lookup: CDR1 DFQATT, CDR2 SNEGSKA (reference sequence). The CDR3 sequence is 15 residues long. Here the CDR3 reads CSVDLGQGAPAGAFF.

The rearrangement joins TRBV10-3 to TRBJ1-1; TCRdb calls TRBD1, which cannot be checked without DNA. From germline, CDR1 is ENHRY and CDR2 SYGVKD. The CDR3 contains 14 residues. CDR3 protein: CAISPGGLYTEAFF.

The rearrangement uses TRBV6-1 and TRBJ1-2; with no DNA, the TCRdb D assignment of TRBD1 cannot be verified. This CDR3 spans 16 amino acids. Germline V gene data show CDR1 as MNHNS and CDR2 as SASEGT. CDR3 protein: CASRESGTKNIYGYTF.